This T cell receptor (beta chain) was observed in a study of T-cell memory formation after mild COVID-19. For the study at large: In these data, TCR clusters were largely donor specific. Study conclusions and caveats: Most CD4+ clones that shrank were in CM and EM, while CD8+ ones turned up in EMRA.

Trimming took off 3 bases at V and 6 bases at J, with 14 bases between the two ends. The CDR3 totals 13 residues. Germline CDR1 and CDR2: DFQATT and SNEGSKA (reference sequence). This clonotype has only a few counts. The antigen is not known. 5'RACE primed from the constant segment yielded TCR alpha and TCR beta cDNA libraries bearing sample barcodes and UMIs. TCRdb reprocessed the 5' RACE reads via MiXCR and lists one record per CDR3 protein. The sample gives about 600,000 distinct CDR3 sequences, 20% to 25% of which show up once; approximately 8% is in the top ten. The rearrangement joins TRBV20-1 to TRBJ1-1; D unresolved. Material for sequencing was PBMCs or a T cell subset sorted from them (not recorded which). This TCR derives from an adult woman who had mild COVID-19 (a few samples of this study predate the infection). Cell type and time point are not known. CDR3 sequence (DNA): TGCAGTGCTAGCGACCTACGCCCTTCTGAAGCTTTCTTT. This translates into CSASDLRPSEAFF.